This entry is about one T cell receptor beta chain. There are 16 residues in the CDR3. Germline V CDR1 and CDR2: MDHEN, SYDVKM. The ends were cut back, 10 bases at V and 4 bases at J, with 24 bases in the middle. The source of the sample is a study of radiotherapy plus CTLA-4 blockade in lung cancer. Repertoires were generated with immunoSEQ multiplex PCR, while TCRdb's copy carries only in-frame clones and drops some. Of just under 45,000 clones in the sample, 65% to 70% are singletons; the top ten hold over 20%. This sequence joins TRBV28 and TRBJ2-3; D gene unclear. This receptor was obtained from a human donor with non-small cell lung cancer who had a partial response to radiotherapy plus ipilimumab. This specimen consisted of peripheral blood, obtained from a patient treated with radiotherapy plus ipilimumab. CDR3 sequence (DNA): TGTGCCACCAAAACGGTTATCCAGGTCTCGCCAGATACGCAGTATTTT. It yields the protein CATKTVIQVSPDTQYF.